This record concerns one T cell receptor (beta chain) sequence. Its antigen is not identified. This sample is part of a study of cytomegalovirus exposure and HLA in healthy donors. Study-level results: Researchers reported from a later analysis that most CMV-associated TCR beta chains appeared HLA-restricted. About 87% or about 30% of the time was how often most TCR beta V segments were productive, according to an earlier analysis.

60 Vbeta and 13 Jbeta primers were used in PCR. TCRdb keeps only in-frame clones here, not all; method: immunoSEQ multiplex PCR. This table holds hundreds of thousands of clones, 60% to 85% found once. Trimming removed 5 bases from V and 1 base from J, with 15 bases in between. Germline values: CDR1 MDHEN, CDR2 SYDVKM. This CDR3 is built from 15 residues. This TCR was sampled from a middle-aged man in good health and CMV-seronegative. The J gene is TRBJ2-7, the V gene TRBV28; D is uncertain. Sequenced: PBMCs. CDR3 bases: TGTGCCAGCAGTGGGTCCTCCGGGTCATCCTACGAGCAGTACTTC. Its protein product is CASSGSSGSSYEQYF.